These 13 T cell receptor beta chains were sequenced from one sample in a study of T cell changes during pregnancy in multiple sclerosis. Sequencing was performed with immunoSEQ multiplex PCR; in TCRdb, only in-frame clones are kept and a portion is missing. Of 80,000 or so clones listed, 92% were seen once; the top ten hold over 1.3%. Material: peripheral blood, obtained before pregnancy. The origin of the receptors is a female donor with multiple sclerosis, enrolled in a pregnancy study.

The chain carries TRBV7-8 and TRBJ1-5, with 9 bases that match TRBD1. In germline, CDR1 is SGHVS, CDR2 FQNEAQ. J gave up 2 bases and V 5 bases, and 10 bases lay outside the gene matches. CDR3 length equals 17 residues. The CDR3 coding sequence is TGTGCCAGCAGCGACCCCAGGGACAGGGCGGGCAATCAGCCCCAGCATTTT. Its protein is CASSDPRDRAGNQPQHF.

The chain couples TRBV11-2 to TRBJ2-5, with no clear D. Germline CDR1 SGHAT, CDR2 FQNNGV. The V end was cut by 7 bases, the J end by 0 bases, with 6 bases between. The CDR3 spans 12 residues. CDR3 amino acids: CASTLNQETQYF. As DNA, the CDR3 is TGTGCCAGCACCCTAAACCAAGAGACCCAGTACTTC.

Only a few counts were recorded for this clone. The chain joins TRBV6-1 to TRBJ1-1; unclear D gene. The V gene lost 2 bases and the J gene lost 7 bases, with 8 bases spanning the gap. Germline CDR1 reads MNHNS; CDR2 reads SASEGT. There are 12 residues in the CDR3. DNA for the CDR3: TGTGCCAGCAGTGAACTGGCAGATGAAGCTTTCTTT. This sequence encodes CASSELADEAFF.

The chain combines TRBV9 with TRBJ2-2; 8 bases map to TRBD1. The CDR3 extends over 15 amino acids. V lost 2 bases to trimming and J lost 7 bases; unmatched junction nucleotides: 7. Germline loops: CDR1 SGDLS, CDR2 YYNGEE. The CDR3 nucleotides are TGTGCCAGCAGCGTCGGCGGACAGGGCGACGGGGAGCTGTTTTTT. This translates into CASSVGGQGDGELFF.

The V and J genes are TRBV9 and TRBJ2-3; the D gene is possibly TRBD2 (6 bases). Germline lookup yields CDR1 SGDLS and CDR2 YYNGEE. This CDR3 has 18 residues. The V end lost 0 bases, the J end lost 0 bases, and 17 bases lay between the germline ends. This CDR3 reads CASSVEGGAGSSTDTQYF. As DNA, the CDR3 is TGTGCCAGCAGCGTAGAAGGCGGGGCGGGGTCTAGCACAGATACGCAGTATTTT.

The chain has TRBV6-5 and TRBJ2-3, with D tentatively TRBD2 (5 bases). This CDR3 contains 13 residues. The germline gives CDR1 MNHEY, CDR2 SVGAGI. Deletions cut 5 bases from V and 4 bases from J, with 10 bases between. CDR3 residues: CASSRLGADTQYF. CDR3 sequence (DNA): TGTGCCAGCAGTCGCCTGGGAGCAGATACGCAGTATTTT.

This chain connects TRBV11-2 to TRBJ2-1; D unresolved. The V end lost 5 bases, the J end lost 7 bases, and 15 bases lay between the germline ends. Germline loops: CDR1 SGHAT, CDR2 FQNNGV. The CDR3 sequence is 14 residues long. In DNA form, the CDR3 reads TGTGCCAGCAGCGCCCAACTCGCAAATAATGAGCAGTTCTTC. Amino acids: CASSAQLANNEQFF.

This clone has only a few counts. The rearrangement links TRBV27 to TRBJ1-6; 9 bases map to TRBD1. In germline, CDR1 is MNHEY, CDR2 SMNVEV (reference sequence). The CDR3 covers 16 residues. V was clipped by 2 bases and J by 7 bases; unmatched bases: 6. The CDR3 is CASSLELGQGNSPLHF. The CDR3, as DNA: TGTGCCAGCAGTTTAGAATTGGGACAGGGAAATTCACCCCTCCACTTT.

This rearrangement joins TRBV4-1 to TRBJ2-7; maybe TRBD1 (6 bases). This CDR3 region has 16 residues. Trimming took off 5 bases at V and 5 bases at J, with 22 bases between the two ends. Germline CDR1 is MGHRA and CDR2 is YSYEKL. The CDR3 spells CASSTTQGFRSHEQYF. The CDR3 coding sequence is TGCGCCAGCAGCACCACCCAGGGGTTTAGGAGTCACGAGCAGTACTTC.

The chain couples TRBV6-1 to TRBJ2-3, with D hard to call. Per germline, CDR1 MNHNS and CDR2 SASEGT. This CDR3 contains 12 residues. Trimming stripped 5 bases from V and 5 bases from J, with 8 bases between. As DNA, the CDR3 is TGTGCCAGCAGTCTTAGTCGAGATACGCAGTATTTT. Protein sequence: CASSLSRDTQYF.

The CDR3 sequence is CASSVGTVAYEQYF. The CDR3 DNA reads TGTGCCAGCAGCGTCGGGACAGTGGCCTACGAGCAGTACTTC. The chain uses TRBV9 and TRBJ2-7; TRBD1 aligns across 7 bases. The CDR3 is 14 amino acids. Germline V lookup: CDR1 SGDLS, CDR2 YYNGEE. J lost 2 bases, V lost 2 bases, and 4 bases had no gene match.

J is TRBJ1-6 and V is TRBV4-1; no definite D call. The CDR3 sequence is 13 residues long. V lost 2 bases and J 10 bases, leaving 9 bases between the germline ends. Germline V gene sequence: CDR1 MGHRA, CDR2 YSYEKL. The DNA of the CDR3 is TGCGCCAGCAGCCAATCAGTCCGATCACCCCTCCACTTT. The encoded protein is CASSQSVRSPLHF.

The chain links TRBV7-2 to TRBJ1-5, with D possibly matching TRBD1 (5 bases). Germline V gene data show CDR1 as SGHTA and CDR2 as FQGNSA. There are 16 residues in the CDR3. The ends were cut back, 0 bases at V and 3 bases at J, with 12 bases in the middle. CDR3 DNA: TGTGCCAGCAGCTTAGCCCGGGGGAGTTTCAATCAGCCCCAGCATTTT. Protein: CASSLARGSFNQPQHF.